This T cell receptor (beta chain) was sequenced during a study of blood T cell repertoires in COVID-19. Turning to the study itself: The study drew acute and convalescent COVID-19 samples from the United States, Italy and Spain. From T cells, B-cell-depleted T cells, or PBMCs came the material, which was cDNA or gDNA.

Original processing notes: Estimates of nucleated cell counts were drawn from the amplification of reference gene primers. Some clones are missing from TCRdb's copy, which holds only in-frame ones; the method was immunoSEQ multiplex PCR. The D gene and trimming were derived from the DNA, and the V and J assignments and clone size from that table. Among 400,000 or so clones listed, approximately 91% were seen once. This CDR3 contains 15 residues. Unmatched junction bases numbered 5, after V lost 2 bases and J lost 7 bases. Germline values: CDR1 LNHDA, CDR2 SQIVND (reference sequence). The age range of participants was 18 to 89 years, with residence in about two dozen US areas.

This receptor was obtained from a woman aged 40 to 50 with acute COVID-19. This chain uses TRBV19 with TRBJ2-1; 10 bases match TRBD2. The source material was PBMCs or T cells enriched from blood (not recorded which). The CDR3 sequence is CASSIPASGGNEQFF. The CDR3 region has the DNA TGTGCCAGTAGTATACCGGCTAGCGGGGGAAATGAGCAGTTCTTC.